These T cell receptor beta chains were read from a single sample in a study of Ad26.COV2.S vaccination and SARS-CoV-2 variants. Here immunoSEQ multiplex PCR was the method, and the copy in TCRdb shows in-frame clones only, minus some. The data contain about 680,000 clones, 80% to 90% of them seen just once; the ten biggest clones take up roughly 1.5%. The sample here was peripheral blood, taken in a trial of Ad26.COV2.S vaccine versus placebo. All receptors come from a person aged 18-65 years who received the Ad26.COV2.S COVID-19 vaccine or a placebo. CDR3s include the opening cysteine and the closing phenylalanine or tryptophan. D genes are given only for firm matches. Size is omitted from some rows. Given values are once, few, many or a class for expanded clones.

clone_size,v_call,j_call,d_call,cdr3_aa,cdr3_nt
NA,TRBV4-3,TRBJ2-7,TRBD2,CASSQDHTSGGRYEQYF,TGCGCCAGCAGCCAAGATCATACTAGCGGGGGTCGCTACGAGCAGTACTTC
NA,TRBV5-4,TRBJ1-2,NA,CASSPGSTGIYGYTF,TGTGCCAGCAGCCCGGGGTCGACTGGGATCTATGGCTACACCTTC
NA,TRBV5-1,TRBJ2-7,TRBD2,CASSPWTSGAYEQYF,TGCGCCAGCAGCCCCTGGACTAGCGGAGCCTACGAGCAGTACTTC
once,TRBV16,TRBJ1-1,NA,CASSQSGGDRTEAFF,TGTGCCAGCAGCCAATCGGGAGGGGATAGGACTGAAGCTTTCTTT
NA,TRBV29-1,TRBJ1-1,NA,CSVDQVRATEAFF,TGCAGCGTTGATCAGGTCAGGGCGACTGAAGCTTTCTTT
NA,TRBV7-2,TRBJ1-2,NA,CASSRDGGNYGYTF,TGTGCCAGCAGCCGGGACGGCGGAAACTATGGCTACACCTTC
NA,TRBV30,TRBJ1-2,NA,CAWSSRGVLGYGYTF,TGTGCCTGGAGTAGCAGGGGAGTTCTGGGATATGGCTACACCTTC
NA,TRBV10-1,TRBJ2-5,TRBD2,CASSEGSGTSVGETQYF,TGCGCCAGCAGTGAGGGGTCGGGGACTAGCGTGGGGGAGACCCAGTACTTC
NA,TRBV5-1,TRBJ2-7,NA,CASSLSRTAGYEQYF,TGCGCCAGCAGCTTGTCACGTACGGCGGGATACGAGCAGTACTTC
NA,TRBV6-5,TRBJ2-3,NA,CASSSGTTDTQYF,TGTGCCAGCAGTTCAGGGACGACAGATACGCAGTATTTT
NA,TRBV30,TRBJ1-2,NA,CAETGGSEGYGYTF,TGTGCCGAAACCGGGGGGTCAGAAGGATATGGCTACACCTTC
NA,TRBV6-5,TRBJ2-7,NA,CASSFGFSYEQYF,TGTGCCAGCAGTTTCGGATTCTCCTACGAGCAGTACTTC
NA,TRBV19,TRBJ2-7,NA,CASSAGHQSSYEQYF,TGTGCCAGTAGTGCGGGACACCAGAGCTCCTACGAGCAGTACTTC
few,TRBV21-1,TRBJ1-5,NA,CASSPRVGGNQPQHF,TGTGCCAGCAGCCCCCGGGTAGGGGGCAATCAGCCCCAGCATTTT
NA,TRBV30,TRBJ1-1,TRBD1,CAWSHRGPGTEAFF,TGTGCCTGGAGCCACAGGGGGCCAGGTACTGAAGCTTTCTTT
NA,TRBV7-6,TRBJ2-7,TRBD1,CASSWRTGNEQYF,TGTGCCAGCAGCTGGAGGACAGGGAACGAGCAGTACTTC
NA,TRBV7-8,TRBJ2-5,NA,CASSFPSQETQYF,TGTGCCAGCAGCTTTCCCAGCCAAGAGACCCAGTACTTC
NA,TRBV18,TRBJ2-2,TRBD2,CASSPTSGRAGELFF,TGTGCCAGCTCCCCTACTAGCGGGAGGGCCGGGGAGCTGTTTTTT
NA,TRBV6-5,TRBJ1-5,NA,CASSWTEGANQPQHF,TGTGCCAGCAGTTGGACAGAAGGGGCCAATCAGCCCCAGCATTTT
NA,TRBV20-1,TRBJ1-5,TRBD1,CSAGGQGGNQPQHF,TGCAGTGCTGGTGGACAGGGCGGTAATCAGCCCCAGCATTTT
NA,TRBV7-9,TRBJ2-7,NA,CASSLGRAYEQYF,TGTGCCAGCAGCTTAGGCAGGGCCTACGAGCAGTACTTC
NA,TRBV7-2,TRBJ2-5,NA,CASSSSRGRRETQYF,TGTGCCAGCAGCTCGAGCCGGGGCCGAAGGGAGACCCAGTACTTC
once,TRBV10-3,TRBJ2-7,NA,CAISESGLYEQYF,TGTGCCATCAGTGAGTCAGGACTCTACGAGCAGTACTTC
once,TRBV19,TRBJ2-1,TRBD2,CASSIDGLAGGSWHNEQFF,TGTGCCAGTAGTATAGATGGACTAGCGGGAGGGAGTTGGCACAATGAGCAGTTCTTC
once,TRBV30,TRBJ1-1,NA,CAWSVLAGTEAFF,TGTGCCTGGAGTGTTCTCGCGGGCACTGAAGCTTTCTTT
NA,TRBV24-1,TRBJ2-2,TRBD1,CATSDTGQGNTGELFF,TGTGCCACCAGTGATACCGGACAGGGGAACACCGGGGAGCTGTTTTTT
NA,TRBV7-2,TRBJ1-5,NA,CASSLQPGDSQPQHF,TGTGCCAGCAGCCTTCAGCCAGGGGATTCTCAGCCCCAGCATTTT
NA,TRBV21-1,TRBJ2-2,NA,CASSKGRTGDTGELFF,TGTGCCAGCAGCAAAGGTCGGACAGGGGACACCGGGGAGCTGTTTTTT
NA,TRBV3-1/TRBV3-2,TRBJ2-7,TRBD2,CASSSFSGRAANEQYF,TGTGCCAGCAGCAGCTTCAGCGGGAGGGCTGCCAACGAGCAGTACTTC
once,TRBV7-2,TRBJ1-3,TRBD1,CASSLDQGAAGNTIYF,TGTGCCAGCAGCTTAGACCAGGGGGCAGCCGGAAACACCATATATTTT
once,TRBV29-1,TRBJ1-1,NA,CSGIVQARASEAFF,TGCAGCGGTATAGTCCAGGCGAGAGCGTCAGAAGCTTTCTTT
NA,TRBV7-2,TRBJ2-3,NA,CASSWWRTDTQYF,TGTGCCAGCAGCTGGTGGCGCACAGATACGCAGTATTTT
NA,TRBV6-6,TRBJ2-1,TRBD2,CAARRGERNEQFF,TGTGCCGCCCGGCGGGGGGAGAGGAATGAGCAGTTCTTC
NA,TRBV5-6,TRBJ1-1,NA,CASSSPRTEAFF,TGTGCCAGCAGCTCCCCGCGGACTGAAGCTTTCTTT
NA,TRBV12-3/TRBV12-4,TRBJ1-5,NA,CASGTDFQPQHF,TGTGCCAGCGGTACGGATTTTCAGCCCCAGCATTTT
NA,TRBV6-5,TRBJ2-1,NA,CASTRGRGSYNEQFF,TGTGCCAGCACTCGGGGGCGGGGTTCCTACAATGAGCAGTTCTTC
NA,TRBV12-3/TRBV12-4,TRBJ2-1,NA,CASRDQHINEQFF,TGTGCCAGCCGGGACCAGCACATCAATGAGCAGTTCTTC
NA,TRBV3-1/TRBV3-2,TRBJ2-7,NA,CASSQEGVVQYF,TGTGCCAGCAGCCAAGAGGGAGTGGTGCAGTACTTC
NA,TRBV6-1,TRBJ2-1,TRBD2,CASSLAAPSYNEQFF,TGTGCCAGCAGTCTAGCGGCCCCCTCCTACAATGAGCAGTTCTTC
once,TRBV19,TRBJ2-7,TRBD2,CASASGGSSYEQYF,TGTGCCAGCGCTAGCGGGGGGAGCTCCTACGAGCAGTACTTC
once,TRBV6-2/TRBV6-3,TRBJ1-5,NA,CASSLEQYNQPQHF,TGTGCCAGCAGTTTAGAACAGTACAATCAGCCCCAGCATTTT
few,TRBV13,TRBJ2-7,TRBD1,CASSPGGGSYEQYF,TGTGCCAGCAGCCCAGGGGGCGGTTCCTACGAGCAGTACTTC
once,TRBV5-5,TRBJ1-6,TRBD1,CASSPTGSNSPLHF,TGTGCCAGCAGCCCGACAGGGTCGAATTCACCCCTCCACTTT
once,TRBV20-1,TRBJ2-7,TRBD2,CSASRSSGGSGEQYF,TGCAGTGCTAGTCGATCTAGCGGGGGTAGTGGGGAGCAGTACTTC
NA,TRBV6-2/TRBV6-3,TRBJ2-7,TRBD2,CASSSPGLAKRVYEQYF,TGTGCCAGCAGTTCCCCGGGACTAGCGAAAAGAGTCTACGAGCAGTACTTC